This T cell receptor (beta chain) appears in the sequencing data of a study of cytomegalovirus exposure and HLA in healthy donors. Overall study findings and caveats: TCR beta sequences reportedly predicted the HLA-A and HLA-B alleles of most subjects accurately. Specific recognition of CMV antigens was confirmed in vitro for a few chains (all CMV-associated). Later on, a genetic analysis was performed. It linked a missense variant in DCLRE1C with V- and J-gene trimming of TCR beta.

Comment on this clone: Its specificity is unknown.

The PCR contained 60 Vbeta and 13 Jbeta primers. Sequencing used immunoSEQ multiplex PCR; TCRdb keeps in-frame clones, though not all of them. The sample comprises under 150,000 clones, approximately 80% of which are singletons, and roughly 1.2% rests with the top ten. Germline assignment: CDR1 SGHAT and CDR2 FQDESV (reference sequence). Trimming removed 6 bases from V and 2 bases from J, with 14 bases in between. CDR3 size: 14 residues. The sample was PBMCs. The origin of this receptor is a girl aged 2-10 years in good health and CMV-seronegative. V is TRBV11-1 and J is TRBJ2-7, with D perhaps TRBD1 (6 bases). CDR3 DNA: TGTGCCAGCAGTTTACAGGGAACACCCTACGAGCAGTACTTC. Its translation: CASSLQGTPYEQYF.